One and the same sample provided the 2 T cell receptor beta chains below, sequenced in a study of breast tumors, draining lymph nodes, adjacent tissues. Breast cancer patients provided tissue from their axillary draining lymph nodes. TCRdb recomputed calls from the multiplex PCR reads with MiXCR, one row per CDR3 protein. The sample holds 190,000 or so distinct CDR3 sequences; over 25% are singletons and the top ten take approximately 4.5%. The sequencing sample was made of axillary lymph node tissue. The receptors stem from a female donor with breast cancer. Some clones in this sample may be carry-over from other donors' samples.

There are many counts of this clonotype. CDR3 loop: CASRGQGPLSGNTIYF. CDR3 sequence (DNA): TGCGCCAGCAGGGGACAGGGCCCCCTGTCTGGAAACACCATATATTTT. The V and J genes are TRBV10-2 and TRBJ1-3, with 9 positions matching TRBD1. There are 16 residues in the CDR3. CDR1 WSHSY and CDR2 SAAADI come from the germline V gene. The V and J ends lost 6 bases and 1 base, in that order; junction bases with no gene match: 7.

The rearrangement links TRBV20-1 to TRBJ1-6; D perhaps matches TRBD1 (5 bases). CDR3 length: 14 residues. V was clipped by 3 bases and J by 10 bases, with 16 bases between them. Germline assignment: CDR1 DFQATT and CDR2 SNEGSKA (reference sequence). CDR3 region: CSASTGGRESPLHF. The CDR3 coding sequence is TGCAGTGCTAGTACGGGGGGAAGGGAATCACCCCTCCACTTT.